The next 29 T cell receptor beta chains were all read from a single sample in a study of beta chain features in type 1 diabetes. Sequencing targeted expressed TCRB transcripts, as all isolated RNA had been reverse transcribed. Produced via immunoSEQ multiplex PCR; TCRdb's table is partial and in-frame only. The sample yields over 120,000 clones, about 10% seen once. Sequenced material: naive CD4+ T cells from blood. Receptor source: a young man in good health.

This clone has just a few counts. The chain carries TRBV10-3 and TRBJ1-5; TRBD1 aligns across 7 bases. The CDR3 consists of 12 residues. Germline-derived CDR1 and CDR2 are ENHRY and SYGVKD. V lost 6 bases to trimming and J lost 4 bases; unmatched junction nucleotides: 0. Here the CDR3 DNA reads TGTGCCATCAGGACAGGGAATCAGCCCCAGCATTTT. The encoded protein is CAIRTGNQPQHF.

A few counts support this clone. J is TRBJ2-5 and V is TRBV19, with D possibly matching TRBD1 (6 bases). Germline values: CDR1 LNHDA, CDR2 SQIVND (reference sequence). Trimming shortened V by 4 bases and J by 7 bases, and 13 bases separated the two germline ends. CDR3 length: 13 amino acids. CDR3 sequence reads: CASSTSGDGTQYF. CDR3 coding DNA: TGTGCCAGTAGTACCTCAGGGGATGGGACCCAGTACTTC.

This clone occurred a few times. The CDR3 protein is CASSLTTRQETQYF. In DNA, the CDR3 is TGTGCCAGCAGTCTGACGACACGCCAAGAGACCCAGTACTTC. The chain couples TRBV7-2 to TRBJ2-5; no clear D. The ends were cut back, 6 bases at V and 1 base at J, with 12 bases in the middle. CDR1 is SGHTA and CDR2 is FQGNSA in the germline V gene. The CDR3 has 14 residues.

This clone was seen only a few times. The V call is TRBV7-2, the J call TRBJ2-1; 12 positions match TRBD1. The V gene end was trimmed by 3 bases and the J gene end by 1 base; junction bases not matched to a gene: 7. Germline V gene lookup returns CDR1 SGHTA and CDR2 FQGNSA. The CDR3 sequence is 18 residues long. CDR3 sequence (DNA): TGTGCCAGCAGCTTGGGACAGGGGGCGATTTTATCCTACAATGAGCAGTTCTTC. It is translated as CASSLGQGAILSYNEQFF.

The table lists this clone with a few counts. The V and J genes are TRBV19 and TRBJ2-5, with D unresolved. Trimming left V 4 bases short and J 1 base short, with 10 bases between. The CDR3 covers 14 residues. Germline loops: CDR1 LNHDA, CDR2 SQIVND (reference sequence). In DNA form, the CDR3 reads TGTGCCAGTAGTAACCAGGTGTTCCAAGAGACCCAGTACTTC. Its translation: CASSNQVFQETQYF.

The table lists this clone with a few counts. The rearrangement joins TRBV6-5 to TRBJ2-5; D not resolved. This CDR3 region has 12 residues. In germline, CDR1 is MNHEY, CDR2 SVGAGI. Deletions cut 5 bases from V and 5 bases from J, with 9 bases between. DNA for the CDR3: TGTGCCAGCAGTACGAACGGGGAGACCCAGTACTTC. This gives the protein CASSTNGETQYF.

This clone turned up a few times. This chain uses TRBV10-1 with TRBJ1-5; D perhaps matches TRBD1 (5 bases). Trimming pared 0 bases from V and 3 bases from J, leaving 6 bases between. This CDR3 contains 14 residues. Germline lookup yields CDR1 WNHNN and CDR2 SYGVQD (reference sequence). CDR3 DNA sequence: TGCGCCAGCAGTGAGTCAGGGGACAATCAGCCCCAGCATTTT. It encodes CASSESGDNQPQHF.

The V call is TRBV7-3, the J call TRBJ2-7, with 8 bases identical to TRBD2. The CDR3 contains 13 residues. Unmatched junction bases numbered 3, after V lost 2 bases and J lost 6 bases. The V gene's germline CDR1 is SGHTA and CDR2 FQGTGA. CDR3 nucleotides: TGTGCCAGCAGCTTAGCACTAGCGGCCGAGCAGTACTTC. Protein sequence: CASSLALAAEQYF.

This clone was seen a few times. DNA for the CDR3: TGTGCCAGCAGCCCGGGGGACAGGCCTCGATATGGCTACACCTTC. Residues: CASSPGDRPRYGYTF. The V and J genes are TRBV5-4 and TRBJ1-2, with TRBD1 identical over 8 bases. Germline V gene sequence: CDR1 SGHNT, CDR2 YYREEE (reference sequence). The CDR3 runs to 15 residues. V dropped 4 bases and J dropped 5; count of bases not matched to a gene: 10.

This clone was detected a few times. The J gene is TRBJ2-3, the V gene TRBV2; the D is unclear. Deletions cut 4 bases from V and 0 bases from J, with 2 bases between. The CDR3 loop spans 12 amino acids. Germline V gene lookup returns CDR1 SNHLY and CDR2 FYNNEI. This chain's CDR3 is CASSVSTDTQYF. DNA of the CDR3: TGTGCCAGCAGTGTAAGCACAGATACGCAGTATTTT.

This clone occurred a few times. This chain links TRBV4-1 with TRBJ2-1; TRBD2 aligns across 9 bases. The V and J ends lost 4 bases and 7 bases, in that order; junction bases with no gene match: 5. CDR1 and CDR2 (germline): MGHRA, YSYEKL. This CDR3 spans 14 amino acids. The CDR3: CASSPSGVMNEQFF. The DNA for the CDR3 is TGCGCCAGCAGCCCTAGCGGGGTGATGAATGAGCAGTTCTTC.

The sample holds a few counts of this clone. This chain uses TRBV7-2 with TRBJ1-5; the D gene is possibly TRBD1 (5 bases). Germline-derived CDR1 and CDR2 are SGHTA and FQGNSA. The CDR3 contains 14 residues. The ends were cut back, 1 base at V and 4 bases at J, with 8 bases in the middle. In DNA, the CDR3 is TGTGCCAGCAGCTTAGTCAGGGCTAATCAGCCCCAGCATTTT. It encodes CASSLVRANQPQHF.

The sample holds a few counts of this clone. This rearrangement joins TRBV5-4 to TRBJ1-6; TRBD1 might be the D (6 bases). V shed 5 bases and J shed 2 bases, with 11 bases lying between them. This CDR3 contains 15 residues. Germline CDR1 reads SGHNT; CDR2 reads YYREEE (reference sequence). CDR3 in amino acids: CASREGGAYNSPLHF. In nucleotides, the CDR3 is TGTGCCAGCAGGGAGGGGGGGGCCTATAATTCACCCCTCCACTTT.

J is TRBJ2-5 and V is TRBV27, with a tentative D call TRBD2 (5 bases). Germline lookup yields CDR1 MNHEY and CDR2 SMNVEV (reference sequence). The V and J ends lost 5 bases and 1 base respectively, with 14 bases between them. The CDR3 length is 15 residues. CDR3 DNA sequence: TGTGCCAGCAGTCTGGCCCCGGGGTTCCAAGAGACCCAGTACTTC. Its translation: CASSLAPGFQETQYF.

Only a few counts were recorded for this clone. The chain has TRBV7-2 and TRBJ2-2; D may be TRBD2 (6 bases). V was trimmed by 3 bases and J by 5 bases, leaving 13 bases between them. The CDR3 covers 15 residues. From germline, CDR1 is SGHTA and CDR2 FQGNSA. This CDR3 is CASSFRDFRTGELFF. The CDR3 nucleotides read TGTGCCAGCAGCTTCCGGGACTTTAGAACCGGGGAGCTGTTTTTT.

This chain joins TRBV9 and TRBJ2-5; D unresolved. Germline CDR1 is SGDLS and CDR2 is YYNGEE. This CDR3 comprises 14 residues. With 0 bases removed from V and 1 base from J, the gap between germline ends came to 7 bases. The CDR3 loop is CASSVGFSQETQYF. The CDR3 nucleotides read TGTGCCAGCAGCGTAGGATTTAGCCAAGAGACCCAGTACTTC.

The chain couples TRBV29-1 to TRBJ2-2, with 14 bases aligning to TRBD2. CDR3 size: 15 residues. Germline V lookup: CDR1 SQVTM, CDR2 ANQGSEA. V trimming: 2 bases; J trimming: 8 bases; junction bases outside the gene matches: 4. The DNA for the CDR3 is TGCAGCGTTGAAAGTGGGACTAGCGGGGGTGGGGAGCTGTTTTTT. Encoded protein: CSVESGTSGGGELFF.

The table lists this clone with a count of one. This clone may be a read error of a much larger clone one base away. The identical CDR3 is also encoded by other nucleotide sequences in the sample. The chain combines TRBV28 with TRBJ2-6, with D tentatively TRBD2 (6 bases). The V end lost 4 bases, the J end lost 0 bases, and 13 bases lay between the germline ends. Germline V gives CDR1 MDHEN, CDR2 SYDVKM. CDR3 length: 17 amino acids. The CDR3, as DNA: TGTGCCAGCAGTTCCGGAACGGGACTCTCTGGGGCCAACGTCCTGACTTTC. This gives the protein CASSSGTGLSGANVLTF. The full variable domain, with the rest looked up from reference TRBV28 and TRBJ2-6, is DVKVTQSSRYLVKRTGEKVFLECVQDMDHENMFWYRQDPGLGLRLIYFSYDVKMKEKGDIPEGYSVSREKKERFSLILESASTNQTSMYLCASSSGTGLSGANVLTFGAGSRLTVL.

This clone was detected a few times. V and J are TRBV9 and TRBJ1-4; the D is unclear. Germline loops: CDR1 SGDLS, CDR2 YYNGEE. This CDR3 region has 14 residues. The V gene lost 1 base and the J gene lost 0 bases, with 4 bases spanning the gap. The chain's CDR3 is CASSVQATNEKLFF. CDR3 in DNA: TGTGCCAGCAGCGTACAGGCAACTAATGAAAAACTGTTTTTT.

CDR3 sequence reads: CASSRGGTSGGYNEQFF. The CDR3 nucleotides are TGTGCCAGCAGCCGCGGGGGGACTAGCGGGGGTTACAATGAGCAGTTCTTC. V is TRBV7-2 and J is TRBJ2-1; 14 nucleotides agree with TRBD2. CDR1 and CDR2 (germline): SGHTA, FQGNSA. This CDR3 comprises 17 residues. The trim removed 5 bases at V and 4 bases at J, leaving 7 bases unmatched.

Notes on this clone: The conserved closing phenylalanine or tryptophan is absent in this CDR3, likely reflecting a read error. The chain has TRBV7-2 and TRBJ1-6; 8 bases are a match to TRBD1. This CDR3 is 15 amino acids long. Germline V gives CDR1 SGHTA, CDR2 FQGNSA. V lost 3 bases and J lost 8; bases outside the gene matches: 6. CDR3 in amino acids: CASSFWDRPYSPLHY. In DNA, the CDR3 is TGTGCCAGCAGCTTCTGGGACAGGCCCTATTCACCCCTCCACTAT.

The V gene is TRBV6-6, the J gene TRBJ1-5, with 8 bases identical to TRBD1. Germline-derived CDR1 and CDR2 are MNHNY and SVGAGI (reference sequence). With V trimmed by 5 bases and J by 1 base, 4 bases remained unmatched. This CDR3 has 15 residues. The CDR3 DNA is TGTGCCAGCAGTCGGACAGGGAGAAGCAATCAGCCCCAGCATTTT. This gives the protein CASSRTGRSNQPQHF.

This clone was seen only a few times. The rearrangement uses TRBV7-2 and TRBJ2-5; D call uncertain. Germline V gives CDR1 SGHTA, CDR2 FQGNSA. CDR3 length: 14 residues. The V gene lost 3 bases and the J gene lost 2 bases, with 10 bases spanning the gap. The CDR3 nucleotides read TGTGCCAGCAGCTTTTTGTCCACTCAAGAGACCCAGTACTTC. It codes for CASSFLSTQETQYF.

In its sample, this clone was seen a few times. The chain uses TRBV4-1 and TRBJ2-1; TRBD2 matches 14 bases. The germline CDR1 and CDR2 sequences are MGHRA and YSYEKL. Trimming at V came to 4 bases and at J to 4 bases, leaving 6 bases not matched to a gene. This CDR3 spans 17 amino acids. The CDR3 loop reads CASSPRGLAGDYNEQFF. The CDR3 bases are TGCGCCAGCAGCCCACGGGGACTAGCGGGAGATTACAATGAGCAGTTCTTC.

The chain employs TRBV9 and TRBJ2-3, with 7 bases aligning to TRBD1. V dropped 3 bases and J dropped 4; count of bases not matched to a gene: 17. Germline loops: CDR1 SGDLS, CDR2 YYNGEE. The CDR3 length is 18 residues. CDR3: CASSGSPGQPTFADTQYF. The CDR3 bases are TGTGCCAGCAGCGGATCACCGGGACAGCCTACCTTCGCAGATACGCAGTATTTT.

This sequence joins TRBV29-1 and TRBJ2-5; a possible D gene is TRBD2 (5 bases). This CDR3 spans 16 amino acids. The germline V and J ends were trimmed by 0 bases and 5 bases, with 19 bases remaining between them. Germline CDR1 reads SQVTM; CDR2 reads ANQGSEA. CDR3 region: CSVEETSGGLGETQYF. The CDR3 nucleotides read TGCAGCGTTGAAGAAACCTCAGGAGGTTTAGGGGAGACCCAGTACTTC.

The V gene is TRBV10-3, the J gene TRBJ1-1, with D possibly being TRBD1 (6 bases). V was clipped by 0 bases and J by 1 base, with 9 bases between them. Per the germline V gene, CDR1 is ENHRY and CDR2 is SYGVKD. The CDR3 has 15 residues. CDR3 sequence reads: CAISESQGENTEAFF. Written as DNA, the CDR3 is TGTGCCATCAGTGAGTCACAGGGAGAGAACACTGAAGCTTTCTTT.

This chain joins TRBV4-3 and TRBJ2-1; no definite D call. The V end lost 1 base, the J end lost 3 bases, and 10 bases lay between the germline ends. CDR3 length: 15 amino acids. The V gene's germline CDR1 is LGHNA and CDR2 YSLEER. Here the CDR3 reads CASSQAQYNYNEQFF. Written as DNA, the CDR3 is TGCGCCAGCAGCCAAGCCCAGTACAACTACAATGAGCAGTTCTTC.

The CDR3 nucleotides are TGTGCCAGCAGTTCGCGGGACAGCACAGATACGCAGTATTTT. As protein: CASSSRDSTDTQYF. The chain has TRBV6-5 and TRBJ2-3; weak D call: TRBD2 (6 bases). The CDR3 contains 14 residues. The germline CDR1 and CDR2 sequences are MNHEY and SVGAGI. The V end lost 4 bases, the J end lost 0 bases, and 8 bases lay between the germline ends.